One and the same sample provided the 12 T cell receptor beta chains below, sequenced in a study of cytomegalovirus exposure and HLA in healthy donors. The PCR used 60 Vbeta and 13 Jbeta primers. Method: immunoSEQ multiplex PCR; TCRdb's copy keeps in-frame clones and lacks some. Altogether 65,000 to 75,000 clones are present, 74% being singletons, with the ten largest covering around 10%. The sequenced material came from PBMCs. These receptors were taken from a woman aged 60 to 75 in good health and CMV-seropositive.

This clone appeared a few times. The chain has TRBV2 and TRBJ1-4, with a weak D call TRBD1 (5 bases). CDR1 is SNHLY and CDR2 is FYNNEI in the germline V gene. The CDR3 is 12 amino acids. The V gene lost 6 bases and the J gene lost 7 bases, with 9 bases spanning the gap. In nucleotides, the CDR3 is TGTGCCAGCAGGGGGCTAGGTGAAAAACTGTTTTTT. It is translated as CASRGLGEKLFF.

V is TRBV25-1 and J is TRBJ2-3, with 7 positions matching TRBD1. Germline lookup yields CDR1 MGHDK and CDR2 SYGVNS. V lost 8 bases and J lost 4; bases outside the gene matches: 12. CDR3 size: 15 residues. The CDR3: CASSHIRGTADTQYF. The DNA for the CDR3 is TGTGCCAGCTCCCATATCAGGGGGACGGCAGATACGCAGTATTTT.

This clone was counted once. This chain links TRBV7-9 with TRBJ1-2, with 8 bases that match TRBD1. CDR3 length equals 14 residues. The junction had 5 bases not matched to a gene; V was cut back by 4 bases and J by 4 bases. CDR1 is SEHNR and CDR2 is FQNEAQ in the germline V gene (reference sequence). The CDR3 loop reads CASSYQGAGYGYTF. The CDR3 DNA reads TGTGCCAGCAGCTACCAGGGGGCAGGCTATGGCTACACCTTC.

This sequence joins TRBV29-1 and TRBJ2-6; perhaps TRBD1 as D (6 bases). This CDR3 comprises 15 residues. The ends were cut back, 6 bases at V and 0 bases at J, with 12 bases in the middle. Germline V gene lookup returns CDR1 SQVTM and CDR2 ANQGSEA. The CDR3 protein is CSVDRFSSGANVLTF. CDR3 in DNA: TGCAGCGTCGACAGGTTCAGCTCTGGGGCCAACGTCCTGACTTTC. The full variable domain, rest sourced from reference TRBV29-1 and TRBJ2-6, is SAVISQKPSRDICQRGTSLTIQCQVDSQVTMMFWYRQQPGQSLTLIATANQGSEATYESGFVIDKFPISRPNLTFSTLTVSNMSPEDSSIYLCSVDRFSSGANVLTFGAGSRLTVL.

V and J are TRBV4-1 and TRBJ2-5, with D possibly matching TRBD2 (5 bases). In germline, CDR1 is MGHRA, CDR2 YSYEKL. The V and J ends lost 1 base and 1 base respectively, with 10 bases between them. CDR3 size: 15 residues. The CDR3 DNA is TGCGCCAGCAGCCAAGGTCAAGCGGTCCAAGAGACCCAGTACTTC. This gives the protein CASSQGQAVQETQYF.

J is TRBJ1-4 and V is TRBV30, with 7 bases that match TRBD1. The CDR3 loop spans 15 amino acids. Trimming removed 1 base from V and 5 bases from J; junction bases left unmatched: 7. Germline V lookup: CDR1 GTSNPN, CDR2 SVGIG (reference sequence). CDR3 protein: CAWSEGAVVNEKLFF. CDR3 DNA: TGTGCCTGGAGTGAGGGGGCGGTGGTCAATGAAAAACTGTTTTTT.

This chain links TRBV19 with TRBJ2-3; 7 bases align to TRBD2. The CDR3 has 14 residues. Per the germline V gene, CDR1 is LNHDA and CDR2 is SQIVND (reference sequence). The V and J ends lost 6 bases and 0 bases, in that order; junction bases with no gene match: 3. The CDR3 is CASSPGLSTDTQYF. The CDR3 bases are TGTGCCAGTAGCCCGGGACTAAGCACAGATACGCAGTATTTT.

The chain employs TRBV5-4 and TRBJ1-4, with 8 nucleotides matching TRBD1. CDR3 length: 17 residues. Germline CDR1 is SGHNT and CDR2 is YYREEE (reference sequence). Unmatched junction bases numbered 8, after V lost 4 bases and J lost 0 bases. The CDR3 protein is CASSADRALATNEKLFF. DNA for the CDR3: TGTGCCAGCAGCGCGGACAGGGCACTTGCAACTAATGAAAAACTGTTTTTT.

This clone was seen a single time. V is TRBV19 and J is TRBJ1-2, with 7 bases matching TRBD1. The CDR3 is made up of 14 amino acids. CDR1 is LNHDA and CDR2 is SQIVND in the germline V gene (reference sequence). Trimming cost V 4 bases and J 3 bases; bases outside gene matches: 5. This chain's CDR3 is CASSTGQTYYGYTF. The CDR3 region has the DNA TGTGCCAGTAGTACGGGACAGACCTACTATGGCTACACCTTC.

The genes are TRBV9 and TRBJ2-6, with 7 positions matching TRBD1. Germline loops: CDR1 SGDLS, CDR2 YYNGEE. V shed 0 bases, J shed 4 bases, and the junction held 4 bases outside the gene matches. This CDR3 has 16 amino acids. CDR3 residues: CASSVGGGIGANVLTF. For the CDR3, the DNA is TGTGCCAGCAGCGTAGGAGGGGGCATCGGGGCCAACGTCCTGACTTTC. Looking up the rest from reference TRBV9 and TRBJ2-6 gives the full variable domain: DSGVTQTPKHLITATGQRVTLRCSPRSGDLSVYWYQQSLDQGLQFLIQYYNGEERAKGNILERFSAQQFPDLHSELNLSSLELGDSALYFCASSVGGGIGANVLTFGAGSRLTVL.

To note about this clone: A read error may produce the germline difference seen at one junction end. This same CDR3 is encoded by further DNA sequences in the sample. This rearrangement joins TRBV4-1 to TRBJ1-5; 9 bases line up with TRBD1. CDR3 size: 14 residues. CDR1 is MGHRA, CDR2 YSYEKL, per germline. This chain's CDR3 is CASSHRDRDQPQHF. In DNA form, the CDR3 reads TGCGCTAGCAGCCACCGGGACAGGGATCAGCCCCAGCATTTT.

This clone was recorded a few times. The chain links TRBV11-1 to TRBJ1-2; perhaps TRBD1 as D (6 bases). The CDR3 extends over 14 amino acids. V shed 4 bases and J shed 9 bases, with 18 bases lying between them. Per germline, CDR1 SGHAT and CDR2 FQDESV (reference sequence). The CDR3 protein is CASSSTGQNRRYTF. The CDR3 DNA sequence: TGTGCCAGCAGCTCTACAGGGCAAAATCGGCGCTACACCTTC.